These 20 T cell receptor beta chains were all obtained from the same sample, sequenced in a study of control samples from healthy donors and cancer patients. Clones were sequenced by immunoSEQ multiplex PCR, and TCRdb holds only the in-frame ones, with some missing. The sample lists 95,000 to 150,000 clones, approximately 87% occurring once. The sequenced sample was blood. Receptor source: a man aged 25 to 40 in good health.

V and J are TRBV5-1 and TRBJ1-2; D gene unclear. CDR3 length: 12 amino acids. Trimming took 0 bases from V and 5 from J, leaving 5 bases between them. Germline values: CDR1 SGHRS, CDR2 YFSETQ. The CDR3 is CASSLEGYGYTF. The CDR3 DNA is TGCGCCAGCAGCTTGGAAGGATATGGCTACACCTTC.

This clone was seen just once. The chain joins TRBV7-8 to TRBJ1-1; D possibly corresponds to TRBD1 (6 bases). Germline V gives CDR1 SGHVS, CDR2 FQNEAQ. The V end was cut by 2 bases, the J end by 3 bases, with 13 bases between. CDR3 size: 15 residues. CDR3 nucleotide sequence: TGTGCCAGCAGCTTATCGGGGGCCCTCGACACTGAAGCTTTCTTT. This codes for CASSLSGALDTEAFF.

The V and J genes are TRBV5-1 and TRBJ1-2; TRBD1 might be the D (5 bases). This CDR3 spans 14 amino acids. V was shortened by 3 bases and J by 0 bases, with 9 bases between the two germline ends. The germline V gene encodes CDR1 SGHRS and CDR2 YFSETQ. CDR3 region: CASSSQGANYGYTF. The CDR3 nucleotides are TGCGCCAGCAGCTCCCAGGGAGCTAACTATGGCTACACCTTC.

This clone has just a few counts. V is TRBV5-8 and J is TRBJ2-7; perhaps TRBD2 as D (6 bases). The CDR3 consists of 12 residues. Deletions cut 3 bases from V and 3 bases from J, with 7 bases between. The germline V gene encodes CDR1 SGHTS and CDR2 YDEGEE. CDR3 in DNA: TGTGCCAGCAGCTCGACTAGCTACGAGCAGTACTTC. Its protein is CASSSTSYEQYF.

This CDR3 reads CASSLGRYSGKLFF. The DNA for the CDR3 is TGTGCCAGCAGCTTAGGCCGGTATTCCGGGAAACTGTTTTTT. The chain employs TRBV11-3 and TRBJ1-4; no definite D call. The CDR3 is made up of 14 amino acids. The V end was cut by 1 base, the J end by 11 bases, with 14 bases between. Per germline, CDR1 SGHNT and CDR2 YENEEA. The full variable domain, rest sourced from reference TRBV11-3 and TRBJ1-4, is EAGVVQSPRYKIIEKKQPVAFWCNPISGHNTLYWYLQNLGQGPELLIRYENEEAVDDSQLPKDRFSAERLKGVDSTLKIQPAELGDSAVYLCASSLGRYSGKLFFGSGTQLSVL.

V usage is TRBV2 and J usage is TRBJ1-5; D uncertain. V dropped 5 bases and J dropped 1 base, with 12 bases sitting between them. The CDR3 runs 15 residues. Germline CDR1 reads SNHLY; CDR2 reads FYNNEI. The CDR3 nucleotides are TGTGCCAGCAGTTCTAGGGTGGCAAGCAATCAGCCCCAGCATTTT. It specifies CASSSRVASNQPQHF. Supplemented by reference TRBV2 and TRBJ1-5, the full variable domain reads EPEVTQTPSHQVTQMGQEVILRCVPISNHLYFYWYRQILGQKVEFLVSFYNNEISEKSEIFDDQFSVERPDGSNFTLKIRSTKLEDSAMYFCASSSRVASNQPQHFGDGTRLSIL.

This chain connects TRBV30 to TRBJ1-6; 7 bases map to TRBD1. The V gene's germline CDR1 is GTSNPN and CDR2 SVGIG (reference sequence). This CDR3 has 12 amino acids. The J segment lost 9 bases and the V segment lost 1 base, leaving 0 bases of the junction unmatched. CDR3 coding DNA: TGTGCCTGGAGTGACAGGGGTTCACCCCTCCACTTT. It codes for CAWSDRGSPLHF.

V usage is TRBV11-2 and J usage is TRBJ1-6, with D maybe TRBD1 (5 bases). Trimming stripped 3 bases from V and 15 bases from J, with 9 bases between. Germline loops: CDR1 SGHAT, CDR2 FQNNGV. The CDR3 sequence is 11 residues long. The CDR3 region is CASSFGTYLHF. In DNA, the CDR3 is TGTGCCAGCAGCTTCGGGACTTACCTCCACTTT. The full variable domain, in which reference TRBV11-2 and TRBJ1-6 provide the parts outside the CDR3, is EAGVAQSPRYKIIEKRQSVAFWCNPISGHATLYWYQQILGQGPKLLIQFQNNGVVDDSQLPKDRFSAERLKGVDSTLKIQPAKLEDSAVYLCASSFGTYLHFGNGTRLTVT.

The chain joins TRBV5-1 to TRBJ1-2, with TRBD1 as a possible D gene (6 bases). V shed 0 bases and J shed 0 bases, with 9 bases lying between them. The germline gives CDR1 SGHRS, CDR2 YFSETQ. This CDR3 region has 15 residues. CDR3 loop: CASSLGGGSNYGYTF. Written as DNA, the CDR3 is TGCGCCAGCAGCTTGGGTGGGGGCTCTAACTATGGCTACACCTTC.

The chain joins TRBV4-2 to TRBJ2-7, with 9 bases that match TRBD1. The CDR3 contains 14 residues. Trimming cost V 0 bases and J 6 bases; bases outside gene matches: 3. Germline V gene data show CDR1 as LGHNA and CDR2 as YNFKEQ. The CDR3 DNA reads as TGTGCCAGCAGCCAAGAGGACAGGGGATCCGAGCAGTACTTC. It is translated as CASSQEDRGSEQYF.

The CDR3 DNA is TGTGCCAGCAGTGCCCCCGGGGGAAATCAGCCCCAGCATTTT. Its protein is CASSAPGGNQPQHF. The J gene is TRBJ1-5, the V gene TRBV2, with D possibly TRBD1 on 5 matching bases. Germline CDR1 SNHLY, CDR2 FYNNEI. V shed 4 bases and J shed 4 bases, with 11 bases lying between them. The CDR3 runs 14 residues.

The chain carries TRBV4-1 and TRBJ2-2, with TRBD1 identical over 9 bases. The CDR3 runs to 19 residues. J was trimmed by 5 bases and V by 0 bases; bases with no gene match: 13. Germline V lookup: CDR1 MGHRA, CDR2 YSYEKL. This CDR3 is CASSQDEMTGGDDTGELFF. The CDR3, as DNA: TGCGCCAGCAGCCAAGATGAGATGACAGGGGGAGATGATACCGGGGAGCTGTTTTTT.

The chain carries TRBV18 and TRBJ1-4; D is perhaps TRBD1 (5 bases). Per germline, CDR1 KGHSH and CDR2 LQKENI. The CDR3 totals 15 residues. Trimming left V 4 bases short and J 5 bases short, with 14 bases between. As DNA, the CDR3 is TGTGCCAGCTCACTAAACGGGGCTTCGAATGAAAAACTGTTTTTT. This gives the protein CASSLNGASNEKLFF.

The chain carries TRBV19 and TRBJ1-1, with D possibly TRBD1 on 5 matching bases. The V gene's germline CDR1 is LNHDA and CDR2 SQIVND (reference sequence). CDR3 length equals 12 residues. The germline V and J ends were trimmed by 7 bases and 7 bases, with 13 bases remaining between them. The CDR3 protein is CASTIGGGEAFF. The CDR3 nucleotides are TGTGCCAGTACCATAGGCGGGGGTGAAGCTTTCTTT.

This rearrangement joins TRBV5-1 to TRBJ2-5; 14 positions agree with TRBD2. Germline V CDR1 and CDR2: SGHRS, YFSETQ. CDR3 size: 17 residues. V gave up 1 base and J gave up 3 bases; unmatched junction bases: 5. CDR3 protein: CASSLPRLAGGEETQYF. The CDR3 coding sequence is TGCGCCAGCAGCTTGCCTCGACTAGCGGGGGGGGAAGAGACCCAGTACTTC.

This chain joins TRBV19 and TRBJ1-1; D is unresolved. The CDR3 consists of 12 residues. Germline CDR1 LNHDA, CDR2 SQIVND (reference sequence). Trimming shortened V by 7 bases and J by 1 base, and 7 bases separated the two germline ends. CDR3 bases: TGTGCCAGTAATTACGGGAACACTGAAGCTTTCTTT. Encoded protein: CASNYGNTEAFF.

CDR3 DNA: TGTGCCAGCAGTTTATCGATAAGCTATGGCTACACCTTC. Translating it yields CASSLSISYGYTF. The chain combines TRBV28 with TRBJ1-2; D unclear. Deletions cut 1 base from V and 4 bases from J, with 7 bases between. CDR3 size: 13 residues. Looked up from germline, CDR1 is MDHEN and CDR2 is SYDVKM.

V usage is TRBV6-5 and J usage is TRBJ1-6; 9 nucleotides agree with TRBD1. This CDR3 comprises 15 residues. Germline values: CDR1 MNHEY, CDR2 SVGAGI. After removal of 4 bases from V and 9 bases from J, the junction contained 7 bases not matched to a gene. The CDR3 sequence: CASSFATGGGSPLHF. For the CDR3, the DNA is TGTGCCAGCAGTTTCGCGACAGGGGGAGGTTCACCCCTCCACTTT.

CDR3 sequence: CASSIVGSRGGSYNEQFF. CDR3 nucleotide sequence: TGTGCCAGTAGTATAGTCGGATCGCGGGGGGGTTCCTACAATGAGCAGTTCTTC. The chain couples TRBV19 to TRBJ2-1, with TRBD2 identical over 9 bases. Trimming took 1 base from V and 1 from J; bases not matched to a gene: 8. The CDR3 has 18 residues. CDR1 LNHDA and CDR2 SQIVND come from the germline V gene (reference sequence). The full variable domain, its missing parts supplied by reference TRBV19 and TRBJ2-1, is DGGITQSPKYLFRKEGQNVTLSCEQNLNHDAMYWYRQDPGQGLRLIYYSQIVNDFQKGDIAEGYSVSREKKESFPLTVTSAQKNPTAFYLCASSIVGSRGGSYNEQFFGPGTRLTVL.

This clone has a single count. As DNA, the CDR3 is TGTGCCAGCTCACCACTGGTTGGCACTGAAGCTTTCTTT. Translating it yields CASSPLVGTEAFF. V usage is TRBV18 and J usage is TRBJ1-1; no reliable D call. Germline values: CDR1 KGHSH, CDR2 LQKENI. V dropped 1 base and J dropped 4 bases, with 7 bases sitting between them. The CDR3 has 13 amino acids.